Reported below is one T cell receptor beta chain. The antigen is undetermined. The CDR3 is 15 amino acids. Looked up from germline, CDR1 is GTSNPN and CDR2 is SVGIG (reference sequence). Trimming removed 4 bases at V and 0 bases at J, with 10 bases between. Up to 500,000 reads were sequenced per sample. Clones were sequenced by immunoSEQ multiplex PCR, and TCRdb holds only the in-frame ones, with some missing. The sample shows 55,000 to 70,000 clones, 85% to 90% of them seen only once. This specimen belongs to a study of pediatric ulcerative colitis. Broader study findings: Two rectal CDR3 clonotypes occurred in all ulcerative colitis patients. Repertoires came from total lymphocyte DNA, not specific subsets.

The V call is TRBV30, the J call TRBJ1-6; possible D gene TRBD1, 5 bases. The TCR originated in a boy younger than 18 who was a control in a study of pediatric ulcerative colitis. The sequencing sample was made of blood. CDR3 region: CAWTSGGSYNSPLHF. CDR3 bases: TGTGCCTGGACCTCGGGGGGCTCCTATAATTCACCCCTCCACTTT. Complete variable domain (other parts from reference TRBV30 and TRBJ1-6): SQTIHQWPATLVQPVGSPLSLECTVEGTSNPNLYWYRQAAGRGLQLLFYSVGIGQISSEVPQNLSASRPQDRQFILSSKKLLLSDSGFYLCAWTSGGSYNSPLHFGNGTRLTVT.